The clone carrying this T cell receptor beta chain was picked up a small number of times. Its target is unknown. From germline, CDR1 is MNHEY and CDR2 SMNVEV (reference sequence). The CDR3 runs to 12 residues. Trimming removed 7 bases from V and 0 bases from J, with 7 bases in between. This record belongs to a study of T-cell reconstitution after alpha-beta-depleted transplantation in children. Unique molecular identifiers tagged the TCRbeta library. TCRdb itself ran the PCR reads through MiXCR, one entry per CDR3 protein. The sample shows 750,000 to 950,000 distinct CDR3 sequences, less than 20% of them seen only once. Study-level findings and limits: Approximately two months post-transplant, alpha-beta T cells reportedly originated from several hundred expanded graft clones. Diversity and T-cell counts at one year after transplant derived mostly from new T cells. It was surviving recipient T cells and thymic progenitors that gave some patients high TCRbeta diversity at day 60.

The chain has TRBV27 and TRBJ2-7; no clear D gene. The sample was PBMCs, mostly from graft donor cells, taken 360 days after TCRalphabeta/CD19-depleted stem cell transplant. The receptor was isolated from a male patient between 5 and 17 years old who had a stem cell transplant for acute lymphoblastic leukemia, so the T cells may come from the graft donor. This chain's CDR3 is CASTISSYEQYF. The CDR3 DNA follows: TGTGCCAGCACCATAAGCTCCTACGAGCAGTACTTC.